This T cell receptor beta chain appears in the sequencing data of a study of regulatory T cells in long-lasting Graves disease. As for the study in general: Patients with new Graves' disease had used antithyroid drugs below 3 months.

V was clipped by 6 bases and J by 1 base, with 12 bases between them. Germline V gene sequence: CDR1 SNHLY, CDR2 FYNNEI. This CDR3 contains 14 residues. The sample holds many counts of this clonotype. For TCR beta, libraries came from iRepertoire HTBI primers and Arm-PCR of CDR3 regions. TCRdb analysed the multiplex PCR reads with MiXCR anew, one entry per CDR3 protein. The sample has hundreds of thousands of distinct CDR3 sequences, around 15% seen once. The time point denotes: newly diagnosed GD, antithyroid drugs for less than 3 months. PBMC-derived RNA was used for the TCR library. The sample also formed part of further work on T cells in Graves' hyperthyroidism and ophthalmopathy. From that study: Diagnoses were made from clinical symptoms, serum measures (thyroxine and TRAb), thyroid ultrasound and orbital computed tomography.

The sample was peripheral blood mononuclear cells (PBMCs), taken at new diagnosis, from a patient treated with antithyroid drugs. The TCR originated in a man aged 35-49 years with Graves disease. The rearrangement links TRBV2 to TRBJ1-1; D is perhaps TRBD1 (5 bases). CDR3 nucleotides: TGTGCCAGCAGCCGGGACCGATGGAACACTGAAGCTTTCTTT. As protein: CASSRDRWNTEAFF.